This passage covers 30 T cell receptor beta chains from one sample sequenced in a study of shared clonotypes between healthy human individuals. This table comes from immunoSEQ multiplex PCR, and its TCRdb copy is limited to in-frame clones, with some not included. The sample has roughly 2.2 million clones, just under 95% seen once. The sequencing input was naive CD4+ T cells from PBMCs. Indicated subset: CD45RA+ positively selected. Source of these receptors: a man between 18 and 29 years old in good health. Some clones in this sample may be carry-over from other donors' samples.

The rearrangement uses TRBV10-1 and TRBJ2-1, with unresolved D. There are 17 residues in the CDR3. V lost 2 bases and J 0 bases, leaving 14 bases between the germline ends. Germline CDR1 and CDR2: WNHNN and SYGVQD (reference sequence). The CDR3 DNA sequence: TGCGCCAGCAGTGAGGGGCAGGCGGTCGTCTCCTACAATGAGCAGTTCTTC. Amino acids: CASSEGQAVVSYNEQFF.

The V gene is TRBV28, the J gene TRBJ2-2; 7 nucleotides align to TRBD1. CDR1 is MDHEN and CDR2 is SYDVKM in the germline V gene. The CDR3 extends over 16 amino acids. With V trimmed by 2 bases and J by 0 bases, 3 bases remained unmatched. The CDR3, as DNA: TGTGCCAGCAGTTTACCTCAGGGGGCGAACACCGGGGAGCTGTTTTTT. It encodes CASSLPQGANTGELFF.

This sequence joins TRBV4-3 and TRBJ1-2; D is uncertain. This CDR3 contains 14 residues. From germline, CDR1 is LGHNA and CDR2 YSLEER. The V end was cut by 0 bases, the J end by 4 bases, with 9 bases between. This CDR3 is CASSQEPQVYGYTF. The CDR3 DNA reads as TGCGCCAGCAGCCAAGAACCCCAAGTCTATGGCTACACCTTC.

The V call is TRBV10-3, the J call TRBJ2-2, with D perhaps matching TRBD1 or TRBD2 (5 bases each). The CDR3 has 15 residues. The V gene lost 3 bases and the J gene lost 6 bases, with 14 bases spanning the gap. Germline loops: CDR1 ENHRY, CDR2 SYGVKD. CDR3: CAISELQEASGELFF. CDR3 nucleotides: TGTGCCATCAGTGAATTACAGGAGGCATCCGGGGAGCTGTTTTTT.

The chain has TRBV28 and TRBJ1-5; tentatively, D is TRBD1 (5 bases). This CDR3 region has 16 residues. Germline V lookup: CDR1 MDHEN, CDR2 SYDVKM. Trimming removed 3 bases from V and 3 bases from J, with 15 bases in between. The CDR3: CASSFRQSDFNQPQHF. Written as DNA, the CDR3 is TGTGCCAGCAGTTTTAGACAGAGCGACTTCAATCAGCCCCAGCATTTT.

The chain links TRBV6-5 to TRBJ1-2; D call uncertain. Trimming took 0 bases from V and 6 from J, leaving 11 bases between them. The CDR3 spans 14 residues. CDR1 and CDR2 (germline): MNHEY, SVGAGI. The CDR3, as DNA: TGTGCCAGCAGTTACTCGATGAGGAGGGATGGCTACACCTTC. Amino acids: CASSYSMRRDGYTF.

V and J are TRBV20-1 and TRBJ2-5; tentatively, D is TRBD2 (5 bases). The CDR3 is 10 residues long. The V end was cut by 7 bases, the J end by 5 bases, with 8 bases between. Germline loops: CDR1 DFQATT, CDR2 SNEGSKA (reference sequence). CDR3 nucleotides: TGCAGTGTAGCGATCGAGACCCAGTACTTC. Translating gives CSVAIETQYF.

The CDR3 coding sequence is TGTGCCAGCAGTCTACGGGGGGCTAATGAGCAGTTCTTC. Amino acids: CASSLRGANEQFF. The chain joins TRBV6-6 to TRBJ2-1; a possible D gene is TRBD2 (7 bases). The ends were cut back, 5 bases at V and 7 bases at J, with 12 bases in the middle. Germline CDR1 MNHNY, CDR2 SVGAGI (reference sequence). The CDR3 covers 13 residues.

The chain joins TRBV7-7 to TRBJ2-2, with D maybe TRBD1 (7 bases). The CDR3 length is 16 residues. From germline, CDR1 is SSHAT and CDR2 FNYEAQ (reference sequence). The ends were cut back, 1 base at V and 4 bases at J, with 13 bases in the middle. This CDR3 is CASSLVVQGGTGELFF. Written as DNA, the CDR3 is TGTGCCAGCAGCTTAGTTGTGCAGGGGGGCACCGGGGAGCTGTTTTTT.

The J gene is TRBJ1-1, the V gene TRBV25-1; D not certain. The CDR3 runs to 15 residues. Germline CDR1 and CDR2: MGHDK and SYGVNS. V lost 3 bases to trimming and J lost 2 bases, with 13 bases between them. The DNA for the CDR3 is TGTGCCAGCAGTGACCCCTCACAAGGCAACACTGAAGCTTTCTTT. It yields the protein CASSDPSQGNTEAFF.

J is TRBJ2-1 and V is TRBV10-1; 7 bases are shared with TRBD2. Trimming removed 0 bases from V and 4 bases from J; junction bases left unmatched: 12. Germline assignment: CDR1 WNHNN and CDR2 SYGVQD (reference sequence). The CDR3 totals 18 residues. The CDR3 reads CASSESFRWTSNYNEQFF. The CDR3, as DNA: TGCGCCAGCAGTGAGTCTTTTCGTTGGACTAGTAATTACAATGAGCAGTTCTTC.

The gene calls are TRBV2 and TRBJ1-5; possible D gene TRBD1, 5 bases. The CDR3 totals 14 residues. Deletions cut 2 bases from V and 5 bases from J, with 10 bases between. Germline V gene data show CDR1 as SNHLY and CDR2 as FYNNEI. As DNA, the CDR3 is TGTGCCAGCAGTGAACAGGGAATGTATCAGCCCCAGCATTTT. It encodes CASSEQGMYQPQHF.

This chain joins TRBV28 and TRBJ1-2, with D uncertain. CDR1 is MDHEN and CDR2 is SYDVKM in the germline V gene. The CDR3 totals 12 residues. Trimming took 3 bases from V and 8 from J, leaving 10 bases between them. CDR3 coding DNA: TGTGCCAGCAGTTTCACGGACGGAGGCTACACCTTC. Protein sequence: CASSFTDGGYTF.

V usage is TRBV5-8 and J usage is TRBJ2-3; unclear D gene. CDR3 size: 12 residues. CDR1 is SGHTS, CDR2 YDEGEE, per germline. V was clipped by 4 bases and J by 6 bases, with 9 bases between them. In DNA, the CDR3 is TGTGCCAGCAGCACCCCACTGGATACGCAGTATTTT. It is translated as CASSTPLDTQYF.

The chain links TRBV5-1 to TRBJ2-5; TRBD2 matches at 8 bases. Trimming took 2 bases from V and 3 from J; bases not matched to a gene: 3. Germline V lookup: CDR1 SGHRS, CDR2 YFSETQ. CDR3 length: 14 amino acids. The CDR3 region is CASSFNGREETQYF. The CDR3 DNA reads TGCGCCAGCAGCTTTAACGGGAGGGAAGAGACCCAGTACTTC.

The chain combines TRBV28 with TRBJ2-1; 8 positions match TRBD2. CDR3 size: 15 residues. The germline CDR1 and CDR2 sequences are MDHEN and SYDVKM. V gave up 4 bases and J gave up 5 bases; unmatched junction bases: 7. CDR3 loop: CASSYPGLGNNEQFF. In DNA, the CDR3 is TGTGCCAGCAGTTACCCGGGACTAGGGAACAATGAGCAGTTCTTC.

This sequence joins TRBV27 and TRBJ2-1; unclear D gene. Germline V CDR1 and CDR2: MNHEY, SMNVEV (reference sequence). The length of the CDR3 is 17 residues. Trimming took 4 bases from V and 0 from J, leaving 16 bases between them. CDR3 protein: CASSSPSPQSSYNEQFF. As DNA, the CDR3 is TGTGCCAGCAGTTCACCCTCCCCTCAGAGCTCCTACAATGAGCAGTTCTTC.

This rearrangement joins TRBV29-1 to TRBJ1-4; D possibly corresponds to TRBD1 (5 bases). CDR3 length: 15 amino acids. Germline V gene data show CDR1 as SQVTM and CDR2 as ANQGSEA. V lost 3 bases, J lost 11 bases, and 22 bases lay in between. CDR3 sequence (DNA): TGCAGCGTTGATAGTACGCAGGGTGGGGGGGAGAAACTGTTTTTT. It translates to CSVDSTQGGGEKLFF. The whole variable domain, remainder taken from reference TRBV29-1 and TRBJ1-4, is SAVISQKPSRDICQRGTSLTIQCQVDSQVTMMFWYRQQPGQSLTLIATANQGSEATYESGFVIDKFPISRPNLTFSTLTVSNMSPEDSSIYLCSVDSTQGGGEKLFFGSGTQLSVL.

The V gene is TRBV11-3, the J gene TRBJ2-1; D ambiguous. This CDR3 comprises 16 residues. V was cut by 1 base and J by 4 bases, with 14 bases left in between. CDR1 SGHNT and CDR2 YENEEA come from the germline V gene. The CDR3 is CASSLGGLQTYNEQFF. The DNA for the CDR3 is TGTGCCAGCAGCTTAGGGGGTTTACAAACGTACAATGAGCAGTTCTTC.

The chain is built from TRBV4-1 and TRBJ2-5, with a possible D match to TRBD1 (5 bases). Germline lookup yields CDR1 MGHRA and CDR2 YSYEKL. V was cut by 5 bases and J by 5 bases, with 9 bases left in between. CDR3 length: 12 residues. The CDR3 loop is CASSRGGETQYF. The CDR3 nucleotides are TGCGCCAGCAGCAGGGGCGGCGAGACCCAGTACTTC.

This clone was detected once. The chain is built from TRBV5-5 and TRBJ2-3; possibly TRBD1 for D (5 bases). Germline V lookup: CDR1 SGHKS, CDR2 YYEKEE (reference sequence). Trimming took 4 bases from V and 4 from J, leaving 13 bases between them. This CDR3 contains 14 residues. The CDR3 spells CASSQTAGSDTQYF. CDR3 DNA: TGTGCCAGCAGCCAAACCGCAGGGTCAGATACGCAGTATTTT.

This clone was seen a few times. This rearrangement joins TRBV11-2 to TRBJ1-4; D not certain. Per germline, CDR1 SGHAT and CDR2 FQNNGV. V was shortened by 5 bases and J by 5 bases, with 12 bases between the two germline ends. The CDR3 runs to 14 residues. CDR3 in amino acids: CASSLGGENEKLFF. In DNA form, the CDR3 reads TGTGCCAGCAGCCTCGGCGGGGAAAATGAAAAACTGTTTTTT.

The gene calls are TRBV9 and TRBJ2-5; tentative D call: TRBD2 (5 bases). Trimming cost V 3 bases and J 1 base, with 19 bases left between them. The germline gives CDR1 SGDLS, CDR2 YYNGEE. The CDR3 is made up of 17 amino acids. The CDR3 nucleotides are TGTGCCAGCAGCGGAAGGAGGAAACTAGGACCCCAAGAGACCCAGTACTTC. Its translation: CASSGRRKLGPQETQYF.

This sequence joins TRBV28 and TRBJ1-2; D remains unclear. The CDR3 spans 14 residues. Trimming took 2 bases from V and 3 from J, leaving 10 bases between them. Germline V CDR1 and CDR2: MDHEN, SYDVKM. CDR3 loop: CASSLGPDYYGYTF. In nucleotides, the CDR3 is TGTGCCAGCAGTTTAGGGCCAGACTACTATGGCTACACCTTC.

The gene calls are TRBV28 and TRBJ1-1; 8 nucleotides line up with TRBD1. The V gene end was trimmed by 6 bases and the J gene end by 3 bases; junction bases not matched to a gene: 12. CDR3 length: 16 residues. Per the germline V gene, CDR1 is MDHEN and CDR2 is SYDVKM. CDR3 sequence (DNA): TGTGCCAGCAGGCTCTTCGGGACAGGTGGGCACACTGAAGCTTTCTTT. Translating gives CASRLFGTGGHTEAFF. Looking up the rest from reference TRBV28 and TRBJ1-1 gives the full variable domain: DVKVTQSSRYLVKRTGEKVFLECVQDMDHENMFWYRQDPGLGLRLIYFSYDVKMKEKGDIPEGYSVSREKKERFSLILESASTNQTSMYLCASRLFGTGGHTEAFFGQGTRLTVV.

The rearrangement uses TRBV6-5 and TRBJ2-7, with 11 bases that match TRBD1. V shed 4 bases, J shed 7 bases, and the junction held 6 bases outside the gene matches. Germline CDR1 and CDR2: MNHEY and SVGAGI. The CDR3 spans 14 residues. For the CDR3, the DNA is TGTGCCAGCAGTTCCGGGACAGGGGGTTGGGAGCAGTACTTC. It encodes CASSSGTGGWEQYF.

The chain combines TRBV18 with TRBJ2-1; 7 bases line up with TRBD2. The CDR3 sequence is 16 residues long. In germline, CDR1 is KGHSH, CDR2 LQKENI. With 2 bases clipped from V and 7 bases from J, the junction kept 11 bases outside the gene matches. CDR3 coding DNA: TGTGCCAGCTCACCAATCGTAGCGTCCGGGGGGAATGAGCAGTTCTTC. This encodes CASSPIVASGGNEQFF.

The CDR3 coding sequence is TGTGCCAGCAGGGTAGCGGGAAGCACAGATACGCAGTATTTT. Residues: CASRVAGSTDTQYF. The chain recombines TRBV25-1 with TRBJ2-3, with TRBD2 matching 8 bases. This CDR3 is 14 amino acids long. The ends lost 6 bases at V and 0 bases at J; junction bases unmatched: 2. In germline, CDR1 is MGHDK, CDR2 SYGVNS.

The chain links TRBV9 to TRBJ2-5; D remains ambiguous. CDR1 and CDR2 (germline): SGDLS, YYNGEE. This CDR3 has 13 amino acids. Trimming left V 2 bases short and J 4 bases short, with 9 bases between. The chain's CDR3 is CASSVQFGETQYF. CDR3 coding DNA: TGTGCCAGCAGCGTGCAGTTTGGAGAGACCCAGTACTTC. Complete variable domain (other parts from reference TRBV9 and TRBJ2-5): DSGVTQTPKHLITATGQRVTLRCSPRSGDLSVYWYQQSLDQGLQFLIQYYNGEERAKGNILERFSAQQFPDLHSELNLSSLELGDSALYFCASSVQFGETQYFGPGTRLLVL.

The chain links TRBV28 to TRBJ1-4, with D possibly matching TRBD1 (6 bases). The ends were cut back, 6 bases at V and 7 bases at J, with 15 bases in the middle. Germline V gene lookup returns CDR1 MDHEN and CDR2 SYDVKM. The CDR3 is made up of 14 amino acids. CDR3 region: CASRSQGVGEKLFF. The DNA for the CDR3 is TGTGCCAGCAGGTCACAGGGTGTTGGTGAAAAACTGTTTTTT. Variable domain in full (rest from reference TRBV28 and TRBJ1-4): DVKVTQSSRYLVKRTGEKVFLECVQDMDHENMFWYRQDPGLGLRLIYFSYDVKMKEKGDIPEGYSVSREKKERFSLILESASTNQTSMYLCASRSQGVGEKLFFGSGTQLSVL.